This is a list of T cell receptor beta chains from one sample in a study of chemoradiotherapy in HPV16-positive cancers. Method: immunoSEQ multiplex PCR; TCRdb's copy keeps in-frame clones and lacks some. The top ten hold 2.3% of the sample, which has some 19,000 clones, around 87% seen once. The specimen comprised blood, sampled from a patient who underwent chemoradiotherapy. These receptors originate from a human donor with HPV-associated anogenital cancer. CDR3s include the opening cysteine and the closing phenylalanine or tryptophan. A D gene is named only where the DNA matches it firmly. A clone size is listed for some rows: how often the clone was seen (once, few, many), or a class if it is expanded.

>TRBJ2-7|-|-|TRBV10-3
TGTGCCATCAGTGAGTCGGGGCAAGAGCAGTACTTC
CAISESGQEQYF
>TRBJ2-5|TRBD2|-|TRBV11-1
TGTGCCAGCAGCCTCAATCCCTTAGCGGGGCAGTACTTC
CASSLNPLAGQYF
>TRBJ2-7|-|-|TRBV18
TGTGCCAGCTCACTCCCACAGACCTACGAGCAGTACTTC
CASSLPQTYEQYF
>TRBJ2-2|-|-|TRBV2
TGTGCCACCGTGGGGTCGAACACCGGGGAGCTGTTTTTT
CATVGSNTGELFF
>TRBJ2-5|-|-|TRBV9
TGTGCCAGCAGCGTGACTTCGGGTGGTGAGACCCAGTACTTC
CASSVTSGGETQYF
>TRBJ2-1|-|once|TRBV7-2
TGTGCCAGCAGCTTGGGCTGGGTCAATGAGCAGTTCTTC
CASSLGWVNEQFF
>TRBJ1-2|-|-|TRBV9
TGTGCCAGCAGCGTAGTCCCTGGTCCCACGGGGGCCCGCCGGGGTTCCTATGGCTACACCTTC
CASSVVPGPTGARRGSYGYTF
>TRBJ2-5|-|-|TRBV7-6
TGTGCCAGCAGCTCGCCCAGGGAGACCCAGTACTTC
CASSSPRETQYF
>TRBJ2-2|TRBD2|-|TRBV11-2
TGTGCCAGCAGCTGGGGAGCGGGGAGGGGCACCGGGGAGCTGTTTTTT
CASSWGAGRGTGELFF
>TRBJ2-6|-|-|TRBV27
TGTGCCAGCAGGCGGGGGGCCAACGTCCTGACTTTC
CASRRGANVLTF
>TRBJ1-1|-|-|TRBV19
TGTGCCAGTAGTGTACGGGGTAACACTGAAGCTTTCTTT
CASSVRGNTEAFF
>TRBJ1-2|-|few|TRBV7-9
TGTGCCAGCAGCTTAGAGGGAACGTACGGCTACACCTTC
CASSLEGTYGYTF
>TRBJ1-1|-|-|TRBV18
TGTGCCAGCTCACCGGGTCAGAACACTGAAGCTTTCTTT
CASSPGQNTEAFF
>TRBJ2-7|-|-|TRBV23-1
TGCGCCAGCAGCAGTCAGGGTTACTACGAGCAGTACTTC
CASSSQGYYEQYF
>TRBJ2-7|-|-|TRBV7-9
TGTGCCAGCAGCTTCACCGAACGAGGCGAGCAGTACTTC
CASSFTERGEQYF
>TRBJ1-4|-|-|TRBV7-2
TGTGCCAGCAGCACTACCGGGACTTATAATGAAAAACTGTTTTTT
CASSTTGTYNEKLFF
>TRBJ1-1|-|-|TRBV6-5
TGTGCCAGCACCGTTACGGGAGGGGCGCAACGAGCTTTCTTT
CASTVTGGAQRAFF
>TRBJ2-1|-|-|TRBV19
TGTGCCAGTAGACCCGGGACCAACTACAATGAGCAGTTCTTC
CASRPGTNYNEQFF
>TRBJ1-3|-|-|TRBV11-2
TGTGCCAGCAGCCCCCAGGGGTGGGTGGCTGGAAACACCATATATTTT
CASSPQGWVAGNTIYF
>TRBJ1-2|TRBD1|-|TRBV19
TGTGCCAGTAGTCAGGGGGCGAGCTATGGCTACACCTTC
CASSQGASYGYTF
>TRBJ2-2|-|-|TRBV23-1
TGCGCCAGCAGTGAAATCCCAGGACTAAGGAGGGAGCTGTTTTTT
CASSEIPGLRRELFF
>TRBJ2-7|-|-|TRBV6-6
TGTGCCAGCAGTTACGGGCGGGCCTACGAGCAGTACTTC
CASSYGRAYEQYF
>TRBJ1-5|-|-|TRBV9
TGTGCCAGCAGCGTAGCAGGGTCGGGCCAGCCCCAGCATTTT
CASSVAGSGQPQHF
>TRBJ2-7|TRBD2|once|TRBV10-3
TGTGCCATCAGCCTAGCGGAAGGATACGAGCAGTACTTC
CAISLAEGYEQYF
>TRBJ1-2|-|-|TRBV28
TGTGCCAGCAGTGGGCTGAACTATGGCTACACCTTC
CASSGLNYGYTF
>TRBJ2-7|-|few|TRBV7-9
TGTGCCAGCAGCTACGACGGGTACGAGCAGTACTTC
CASSYDGYEQYF
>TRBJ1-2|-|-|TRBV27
TGTGCCAGCAGTCAAGGGGACACCTTGGGTGGCTACACCTTC
CASSQGDTLGGYTF
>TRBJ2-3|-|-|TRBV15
TGTGCCACCAGCAGAGATGGGGGGGCAGGCACAGATACGCAGTATTTT
CATSRDGGAGTDTQYF
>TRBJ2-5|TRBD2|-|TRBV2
TGTGCCAGCAAAGTGGAGCGGGGTAACCAAGAGACCCAGTACTTC
CASKVERGNQETQYF
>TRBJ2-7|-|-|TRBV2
TGTGCCAGCAGCCCCGAGGGTGGCGAGCAGTACTTC
CASSPEGGEQYF
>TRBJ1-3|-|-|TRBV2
TGTGCCAGCAGTGAGGGGGCGCGGTCCTCTGGAAACACCATATATTTT
CASSEGARSSGNTIYF
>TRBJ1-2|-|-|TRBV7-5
TGTGTCAGAAGCCCCCGAAAGCCCGCGAAACATTATGGCTACACCTTC
CVRSPRKPAKHYGYTF
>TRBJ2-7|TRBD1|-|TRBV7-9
TGTGCCAGCAGCTTAGTGGGACAGATTTACGAGCAGTACTTC
CASSLVGQIYEQYF
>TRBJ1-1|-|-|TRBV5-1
TGCGCCAGCAGCTTTCAAGGGGCGACCAGGAGGAGGACTGAAGCTTTCTTT
CASSFQGATRRRTEAFF
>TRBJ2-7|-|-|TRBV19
TGTGCCAGTAGCAGCAGAGGAGACGGCAACTCCTACGAGCAGTACTTC
CASSSRGDGNSYEQYF
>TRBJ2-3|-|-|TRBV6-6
TGTGCCAGCAGTTACTCGCGGGGAGGTAGCACAGATACGCAGTATTTT
CASSYSRGGSTDTQYF
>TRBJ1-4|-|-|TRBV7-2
TGTGCCAGCAGCTTAGCTGGGGTTGGTGAAAAACTGTTTTTT
CASSLAGVGEKLFF
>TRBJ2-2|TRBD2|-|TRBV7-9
TGTGCCAGCAGCTCGGGACTAGCGGGAGTGGGAACCGGGGAGCTGTTTTTT
CASSSGLAGVGTGELFF
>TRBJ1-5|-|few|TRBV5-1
TGCGCCAGCAGCTTGGATGGTCAGCCCCAGCATTTT
CASSLDGQPQHF
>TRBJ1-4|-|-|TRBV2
TGTGCCAGCAGTGAAAACGGGGGACTGAATAATGAAAAACTGTTTTTT
CASSENGGLNNEKLFF
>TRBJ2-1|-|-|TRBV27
TGTGCCAGCAGTCCCCAGGGAGCGGGCCTTTACAATGAGCAGTTCTTC
CASSPQGAGLYNEQFF
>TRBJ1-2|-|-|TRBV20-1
TGCAGTGCTAGAGAAGTTATAACCGCCTTC
CSAREVITAF
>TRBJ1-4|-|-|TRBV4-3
TGCGCCAGCAGCCAAGATCACGGTGAAAAACTGTTTTTT
CASSQDHGEKLFF
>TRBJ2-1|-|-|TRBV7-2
TGTGCCAGCAGCTTAGTTTGGGGTAGCAGCAATGAGCAGTTCTTC
CASSLVWGSSNEQFF
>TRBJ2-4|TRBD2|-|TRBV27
TGTGCCAGCAGTTCCCTCGGGACTACCAAAAACATTCAGTACTTC
CASSSLGTTKNIQYF
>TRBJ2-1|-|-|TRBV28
TGTGCCAGCAGTTTAATCTCGTATGAGCAGTTCTTC
CASSLISYEQFF
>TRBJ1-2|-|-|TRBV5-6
TGTGCCAGCAGCCTGACAGTCTATGGCTACACCTTC
CASSLTVYGYTF